The rows below give T cell receptor beta chains drawn from one sample of a study of T cell responses to AZD1222 COVID-19 vaccine. Clones were sequenced by immunoSEQ multiplex PCR, and TCRdb holds only the in-frame ones, with some missing. The table has about 67,000 clones, 80% to 90% seen once; the top ten hold approximately 21%. Sequencing used peripheral blood, obtained on day 0 of AZD1222 vaccination. These receptors all come from an adult in good health. Both conserved end residues are part of each CDR3. D genes are given only for firm matches. Size is stated for part of the rows, as once, few or many counts, or as a class when the clone is expanded.

v_call,j_call,clone_size,d_call,cdr3_nt,cdr3_aa
TRBV19,TRBJ1-4,.,.,TGTGCCAGTAGTATAGGGCTAATGGGTGAAAAACTGTTTTTT,CASSIGLMGEKLFF
TRBV19,TRBJ1-5,few,.,TGTGCCAGTTCAACTTCAAACAGGCAGGGTCAGCCCCAGCATTTT,CASSTSNRQGQPQHF
TRBV11-1,TRBJ1-1,few,TRBD1,TGTGCCAGCAGCTTACCCGGGACAGCCCTGATCACTGAAGCTTTCTTT,CASSLPGTALITEAFF
TRBV7-2,TRBJ2-3,.,TRBD2,TGTGCCAGCAGCCCAGGACTAGCCTACACAGATACGCAGTATTTT,CASSPGLAYTDTQYF
TRBV27,TRBJ2-7,.,TRBD2,TGTGCCAGCAGTTTACTCGGGACGGGGAGGGACGAGCAGTACTTC,CASSLLGTGRDEQYF
TRBV7-2,TRBJ2-1,once,TRBD2,TGTGCCAGCAGCCTCTTAGCGGGCGTGGACAATGAGCAGTTCTTC,CASSLLAGVDNEQFF
TRBV10-3,TRBJ1-6,.,TRBD1,TGTGCCATCAGTGAGTGGACAGGGGTTTCACCCCTCCACTTT,CAISEWTGVSPLHF
TRBV9,TRBJ1-2,.,.,TGTGCCAGCAGCGTAGGTTACAGGGAGGACTATGGCTACACCTTC,CASSVGYREDYGYTF
TRBV11-2,TRBJ2-1,few,.,TGTGCCAGCAGCTTAGATCGAAGCGGAAGGGCCTACAATGAGCAGTTCTTC,CASSLDRSGRAYNEQFF
TRBV4-2,TRBJ1-1,.,.,TGTGCCAGCAGCCAAGAGTTACGGGGAAACACTGAAGCTTTCTTT,CASSQELRGNTEAFF
TRBV3-1/TRBV3-2,TRBJ2-7,.,TRBD1,TGTGCCAGCAGCCGATACAGGGGCGAGCAGTACTTC,CASSRYRGEQYF
TRBV3-1/TRBV3-2,TRBJ1-5,.,.,TGTGCCAGCAGCCAAGAACCCCAGGGCAATCAGCCCCAGCATTTT,CASSQEPQGNQPQHF
TRBV7-2,TRBJ2-5,.,.,TGTGCCAGCGGCCTAAATTCGTACCAAGAGACCCAGTACTTC,CASGLNSYQETQYF
TRBV19,TRBJ1-5,.,.,TGTGCCAGTAGTAGCCACTCGGGATCCAATCAGCCCCAGCATTTT,CASSSHSGSNQPQHF
TRBV2,TRBJ1-2,.,.,TGTGCCAGCAGTGAAAGCTATGGCTACACCTTC,CASSESYGYTF
TRBV7-9,TRBJ1-2,.,.,TGTGCCAGCAGTCGGGACGGTGCTAACTATGGCTACACCTTC,CASSRDGANYGYTF
TRBV2,TRBJ1-6,.,.,TGTGCCAGCAGTGAAGATGCGGCTTATAATTCACCCCTCCACTTT,CASSEDAAYNSPLHF
TRBV5-8,TRBJ2-7,.,TRBD2,TGTGCCAGCAGCTTGGGGCGGGGGGGCACCTACGAGCAGTACTTC,CASSLGRGGTYEQYF
TRBV29-1,TRBJ1-4,few,.,TGCGCATTCGGGCAGCGAGAAAAACTGTTTTTT,CAFGQREKLFF
TRBV12-3/TRBV12-4,TRBJ2-1,.,.,TGTGCCAGCAGTTTAGGGGGCAATGAGCAGTTCTTC,CASSLGGNEQFF
TRBV10-1,TRBJ2-2,once,TRBD2,TGCGCCAGCAGTGCAAAAAGCGGGAGCGCGAACACCGGGGAGCTGTTTTTT,CASSAKSGSANTGELFF
TRBV18,TRBJ2-2,once,TRBD1,TGTGCCAGCTCGCCAAAACAGGGGTCGGACACCGGGGAGCTGTTTTTT,CASSPKQGSDTGELFF
TRBV19,TRBJ2-7,.,.,TGTGCCAGTAGTATCCTGATTGCCTACGAGCAGTACTTC,CASSILIAYEQYF
TRBV19,TRBJ1-1,.,.,TGTGCCAGTAGTATCGGGCGGACTGAAGCTTTCTTT,CASSIGRTEAFF
TRBV6-2/TRBV6-3,TRBJ1-5,.,.,TGTGCCAGCAGTTATATGGGGACGTCTCCCCAGCATTTT,CASSYMGTSPQHF
TRBV9,TRBJ1-6,.,.,TGTGCCAGCAGCGTGGGCAGGGGCAATTCACCCCTCCACTTT,CASSVGRGNSPLHF
TRBV28,TRBJ2-5,once,.,TGTGCCAGCAGTCCCGACGGGACCCCAGAGACCCAGTACTTC,CASSPDGTPETQYF
TRBV28,TRBJ1-2,.,.,TGTGCCAGCACCGTGACAGGCCCCGGCTTCGGCTACACCTTC,CASTVTGPGFGYTF
TRBV9,TRBJ2-7,once,.,TGTGCCAGCAGCGTACAGGGGTCTTCCTACGAGCAGTACTTC,CASSVQGSSYEQYF
TRBV7-6,TRBJ1-6,.,.,TGTGCCAGCAGGGACAGCCTCTCCTATAATTCACCCCTCCACTTT,CASRDSLSYNSPLHF
TRBV29-1,TRBJ1-2,.,.,TGCAGCGTTGGTGGGACAACTAACTATGGCTACACCTTC,CSVGGTTNYGYTF
TRBV11-1,TRBJ2-5,.,.,TGTGCCAGCAGCCCAAGACCGTTAGTACAAGAGACCCAGTACTTC,CASSPRPLVQETQYF
TRBV7-8,TRBJ1-5,.,.,TGTGCCAGCAGCCCCGACCGGCGGTATAGCAATCAGCCCCAGCATTTT,CASSPDRRYSNQPQHF
TRBV2,TRBJ2-3,.,.,TGTGCCAGCAGTTTATCCACAGATACGCAGTATTTT,CASSLSTDTQYF
TRBV29-1,TRBJ1-2,.,.,TGCAGCGTTGAACCGGGTGGCTATGGCTACACCTTC,CSVEPGGYGYTF
TRBV4-2,TRBJ2-7,.,TRBD2,TGTGCCAGCAGCCAAAGGACTAGCGGGAGGGCCGAGCAGTACTTC,CASSQRTSGRAEQYF
TRBV11-3,TRBJ2-3,.,.,TGTGCCAGCAGCTCCAGTGGGGGGAGGGATACGCAGTATTTT,CASSSSGGRDTQYF
TRBV4-3,TRBJ2-7,.,TRBD2,TGCGCCAGCAGCCAAGAGGTCGGGACTAGCGGTTTCTACGAGCAGTACTTC,CASSQEVGTSGFYEQYF
TRBV6-6,TRBJ2-7,once,.,TGTGCCAGCGGCCTTCAAGGGGGGCGGGACGAGCAGTACTTC,CASGLQGGRDEQYF
TRBV7-2,TRBJ1-1,.,.,TGTGCCAGCAGCTTACTTATACGCCCTGAAAGCACTGAAGCTTTCTTT,CASSLLIRPESTEAFF
TRBV18,TRBJ2-1,.,TRBD2,TGTGCCAGCTCACCAGGCGGGGGGCTCTACAATGAGCAGTTCTTC,CASSPGGGLYNEQFF
TRBV7-2,TRBJ2-1,.,.,TGTGCCAGCAGCCCCATTGGAAGTTTTTCAGCCCTCTCCTACAATGAGCAGTTCTTC,CASSPIGSFSALSYNEQFF
TRBV13,TRBJ2-2,.,TRBD2,TGTGCCAGCAGACCCCGACTAGCGGGAGACCCCACCGGGGAGCTGTTTTTT,CASRPRLAGDPTGELFF
TRBV3-1/TRBV3-2,TRBJ2-2,.,.,TGTGCCAGCTCGGAAGTTAGGGAGCTGTTTTTT,CASSEVRELFF
TRBV7-9,TRBJ2-1,.,.,TGTGCCAGCAGCCCAAGTGGGCAGGCTATCCACTACAATGAGCAGTTCTTC,CASSPSGQAIHYNEQFF
TRBV11-2,TRBJ1-2,.,.,TGTGCCAGCAGCTCTCCCAGGGAGAACTATGGCTACACCTTC,CASSSPRENYGYTF
TRBV18,TRBJ2-3,.,.,TGTGCCAGCTCACCTGAGGAGGAATTCACAGATACGCAGTATTTT,CASSPEEEFTDTQYF
TRBV29-1,TRBJ2-7,once,.,TGCAGCGTTGAACAGGGGTCCCCCTACGAGCAGTACTTC,CSVEQGSPYEQYF
TRBV19,TRBJ1-5,.,.,TGTGCCAGTAGTATAGGGGCGAATAGCAATCAGCCCCAGCATTTT,CASSIGANSNQPQHF
TRBV7-3,TRBJ1-2,once,.,TGTGCCAGCAGCTTAAAGCCAGGGACTAACTATGGCTACACCTTC,CASSLKPGTNYGYTF
TRBV27,TRBJ1-2,.,TRBD1,TGTGCCAGCAGTTCCCGGGACAGGGGATATGGCTACACCTTC,CASSSRDRGYGYTF
TRBV9,TRBJ2-4,.,TRBD1,TGTGCCAGCAGCGTAGACCGGGACAGGGGAAACATTCAGTACTTC,CASSVDRDRGNIQYF
TRBV6-2/TRBV6-3,TRBJ2-4,.,TRBD2,TGTGCCAGCAGTTACTCGAGTAGCGGGGCGACACTAGCCAAAAACATTCAGTACTTC,CASSYSSSGATLAKNIQYF
TRBV4-3,TRBJ2-7,.,.,TGCGCCAGCAGCCAAGAAGGGGTCCCAAGCTACGAGCAGTACTTC,CASSQEGVPSYEQYF
TRBV28,TRBJ1-2,.,.,TGTGCCAGCAGTATGACAGGCTCCTATGGCTACACCTTC,CASSMTGSYGYTF
TRBV28,TRBJ2-1,.,TRBD1,TGTGCCAGCACTACATCGACAGGGGTGGCCAATGAGCAGTTCTTC,CASTTSTGVANEQFF
TRBV15,TRBJ1-1,.,.,TGTGCCACCAGCCCGGGGGCCATGAACACTGAAGCTTTCTTT,CATSPGAMNTEAFF
TRBV4-3,TRBJ2-1,.,.,TGCGCCAGCAAGGGGGGGCCCTACAATGAGCAGTTCTTC,CASKGGPYNEQFF
TRBV28,TRBJ1-2,.,.,TGTGCCAGCACCCCGCTACGCTGGGGGGTCTATGGCTACACCTTC,CASTPLRWGVYGYTF
TRBV28,TRBJ2-1,.,TRBD1,TGTGCCAGCAGTACTCAAAGAGGGGGCATGATCTTC,CASSTQRGGMIF